One sample yielded the 25 T cell receptor beta chains listed below, sequenced in a study of naive and memory T cell subsets. An equimolar mix of two oligonucleotides served as the beta constant-region primer for TRBC1 and TRBC2. Four rounds of PCR amplified the ligated cDNA using nested alpha and beta constant-region primers plus SP2. TCRdb ran MiXCR on the UMI-ligation and nested PCR reads and lists one entry per CDR3 protein. The sample includes about 34,000 distinct CDR3 sequences, approximately 17% of them seen just once. Sequencing was carried out using effector memory CD4+ T cells from blood. Subset indicated: effector memory, CD45RA- CD27-. Source of these receptors: a human donor in good health.

This clonotype was observed a handful of times. The J gene is TRBJ2-1, the V gene TRBV14; D remains unclear. The germline CDR1 and CDR2 sequences are SGHDN and FVKESK. V was clipped by 1 base and J by 1 base, with 14 bases between them. The CDR3 is 17 amino acids. The CDR3 loop is CASSQVGSPQSYNEQFF. The DNA of the CDR3 is TGTGCCAGCAGCCAAGTCGGTAGCCCGCAGTCCTACAATGAGCAGTTCTTC.

This clonotype has only a few counts. This sequence joins TRBV29-1 and TRBJ2-2; 7 nucleotides match TRBD1. Looked up from germline, CDR1 is SQVTM and CDR2 is ANQGSEA. The CDR3 is 13 amino acids. V shed 7 bases and J 3 bases; nucleotides not matched to a gene: 5. CDR3 sequence reads: CSADREDTGELFF. CDR3 in DNA: TGCAGCGCCGACAGGGAAGACACCGGGGAGCTGTTTTTT.

Points on this clonotype: Possible read error: a much larger clone is one base away. The chain combines TRBV7-9 with TRBJ1-1, with D tentatively TRBD1 (5 bases). Germline V gene lookup returns CDR1 SEHNR and CDR2 FQNEAQ (reference sequence). This CDR3 is 15 amino acids long. The V and J ends lost 1 base and 5 bases respectively, with 14 bases between them. The CDR3 sequence is CASSLVGQVGTEAFF. The CDR3 nucleotides read TGTGCCAGCAGCTTAGTGGGGCAGGTTGGGACTGAAGCTTTCTTT.

The table lists this clonotype with a few counts. This chain links TRBV3-1 with TRBJ2-2; D is unresolved. Trimming shortened V by 4 bases and J by 1 base, and 10 bases separated the two germline ends. Germline values: CDR1 LGHDT, CDR2 YNNKEL (reference sequence). The CDR3 is 15 residues long. The CDR3 DNA is TGTGCCAGCAGCCCGAATCTCCAGAACACCGGGGAGCTGTTTTTT. The encoded protein is CASSPNLQNTGELFF.

Within the sample, this clonotype is medium-sized (0.01 to 0.1%). The chain combines TRBV18 with TRBJ2-4; D gene unclear. Germline assignment: CDR1 KGHSH and CDR2 LQKENI. This CDR3 is 13 amino acids long. In nucleotides, the CDR3 is TGTGCTACCACCCGGGCCCCTGGGGACATTCAGTACTTC. Amino acid sequence: CATTRAPGDIQYF.

The gene calls are TRBV30 and TRBJ1-1; D remains ambiguous. Trimming stripped 4 bases from V and 0 bases from J, with 6 bases between. Germline lookup yields CDR1 GTSNPN and CDR2 SVGIG (reference sequence). CDR3 length equals 12 residues. This CDR3 reads CAWKALNTEAFF. The DNA for the CDR3 is TGTGCCTGGAAAGCCCTGAACACTGAAGCTTTCTTT.

There are many counts of this clonotype. This chain uses TRBV12-3 or TRBV12-4 with TRBJ1-1, with D perhaps matching TRBD1 (5 bases). The length of the CDR3 is 14 residues. Trimming shortened V by 6 bases and J by 4 bases, and 15 bases separated the two germline ends. The chain's CDR3 is CASREQAARTEAFF. The CDR3 DNA reads TGTGCCAGCAGGGAACAGGCTGCGCGCACTGAAGCTTTCTTT.

The chain employs TRBV6-5 and TRBJ2-1; the match to TRBD1 covers 9 bases. Unmatched junction bases numbered 15, after V lost 6 bases and J lost 9 bases. This CDR3 is 16 amino acids long. The germline V gene has CDR1 MNHEY and CDR2 SVGAGI. The CDR3 nucleotides read TGTGCCAGCAGCCCTCCCCAGGGACAGGGACGAAGTGAGCAGTTCTTC. Translation: CASSPPQGQGRSEQFF.

This chain uses TRBV7-2 with TRBJ1-2; TRBD1 is a possible D gene (6 bases). The CDR3 has 14 amino acids. Germline V lookup: CDR1 SGHTA, CDR2 FQGNSA. Trimming cost V 1 base and J 8 bases, with 14 bases left between them. CDR3 sequence: CASSLDVGGYGYTF. The CDR3 DNA sequence: TGTGCCAGCAGCTTAGATGTGGGGGGCTACGGCTACACCTTC.

This clonotype was seen many times. The chain carries TRBV12-3 or TRBV12-4 and TRBJ1-4; 7 nucleotides agree with TRBD1. Germline trimming cut 5 bases from V and 8 bases from J; bases unmatched to any gene: 11. The CDR3 loop spans 15 amino acids. The CDR3 here is CASSPQGPPVEKLFF. CDR3 coding DNA: TGTGCCAGCAGTCCACAGGGGCCACCAGTCGAAAAACTGTTTTTT.

Only a few counts were recorded for this clonotype. V gene TRBV6-5 combines with J gene TRBJ2-1; a weak D match, TRBD2 (5 bases). V lost 0 bases, J lost 8 bases, and 17 bases lay in between. Germline CDR1 and CDR2: MNHEY and SVGAGI. The CDR3 runs to 16 residues. The CDR3 coding sequence is TGTGCCAGCAGTTACTCGAGGGTAACAGTGGTTCATGAGCAGTTCTTC. Residues: CASSYSRVTVVHEQFF.

This clonotype was observed a handful of times. J is TRBJ2-5 and V is TRBV10-3; 11 bases map to TRBD2. Germline V gene data show CDR1 as ENHRY and CDR2 as SYGVKD. The V and J ends lost 5 bases and 0 bases, in that order; junction bases with no gene match: 14. CDR3 length: 19 residues. CDR3 residues: CAISSSPGLAVKNQETQYF. CDR3 coding DNA: TGTGCCATCAGTTCCTCGCCGGGACTAGCGGTAAAAAACCAAGAGACCCAGTACTTC.

This clonotype was seen only a few times. The chain joins TRBV29-1 to TRBJ2-3; 14 bases are shared with TRBD2. The germline gives CDR1 SQVTM, CDR2 ANQGSEA. The CDR3 consists of 15 residues. V shed 6 bases, J shed 4 bases, and the junction held 6 bases outside the gene matches. CDR3 sequence reads: CSVPGTSGRPDTQYF. CDR3 in DNA: TGCAGCGTCCCGGGGACTAGCGGGAGACCAGATACGCAGTATTTT.

This clonotype was seen a few times. The chain joins TRBV20-1 to TRBJ1-2, with 10 bases identical to TRBD1. The germline gives CDR1 DFQATT, CDR2 SNEGSKA (reference sequence). V dropped 6 bases and J dropped 7; count of bases not matched to a gene: 11. The CDR3 totals 14 residues. This CDR3 is CSAEPGQGIFGYTF. As DNA, the CDR3 is TGCAGTGCCGAGCCGGGACAGGGGATCTTTGGCTACACCTTC.

The rearrangement joins TRBV6-2 or TRBV6-3 to TRBJ2-1; 8 bases align to TRBD1. The length of the CDR3 is 16 residues. Germline-derived CDR1 and CDR2 are MNHEY and SVGEGT. V lost 0 bases, J lost 2 bases, and 3 bases stayed unmatched. The CDR3 spells CASSYSRGQAYNEQFF. The CDR3, as DNA: TGTGCCAGCAGTTACTCCAGGGGACAGGCCTACAATGAGCAGTTCTTC.

Relative to its sample, this clonotype is medium-sized. This sequence joins TRBV5-1 and TRBJ1-6, with TRBD1 identical over 7 bases. Germline CDR1 SGHRS, CDR2 YFSETQ. Unmatched junction bases numbered 13, after V lost 7 bases and J lost 9 bases. The CDR3 is made up of 15 amino acids. The CDR3 region is CASSTGGGEVSPLHF. CDR3 DNA: TGCGCCAGCTCCACCGGAGGGGGCGAGGTTTCACCCCTCCACTTT. The entire variable domain, with the rest obtained from reference TRBV5-1 and TRBJ1-6, is as follows: KAGVTQTPRYLIKTRGQQVTLSCSPISGHRSVSWYQQTPGQGLQFLFEYFSETQRNKGNFPGRFSGRQFSNSRSEMNVSTLELGDSALYLCASSTGGGEVSPLHFGNGTRLTVT.

The table lists this clonotype with many counts. The chain couples TRBV5-1 to TRBJ1-1, with D possibly being TRBD1 (5 bases). The V and J ends lost 0 bases and 0 bases respectively, with 12 bases between them. CDR1 is SGHRS and CDR2 is YFSETQ in the germline V gene. This CDR3 region has 16 residues. Here the CDR3 reads CASSLEAGSMNTEAFF. The CDR3 DNA follows: TGCGCCAGCAGCTTGGAGGCAGGGAGTATGAACACTGAAGCTTTCTTT.

This clonotype was found a few times. V gene TRBV29-1 combines with J gene TRBJ2-1; no firm D call. The CDR3 is 13 amino acids. In germline, CDR1 is SQVTM, CDR2 ANQGSEA. The V end was cut by 3 bases, the J end by 0 bases, with 6 bases between. In nucleotides, the CDR3 is TGCAGCGTTGAGGCCTACTCCTACAATGAGCAGTTCTTC. Translating gives CSVEAYSYNEQFF.

This clonotype was counted at least ten times. V gene TRBV4-2 combines with J gene TRBJ1-3; 7 bases align to TRBD1. CDR3 length: 18 amino acids. Germline V lookup: CDR1 LGHNA, CDR2 YNFKEQ. The V gene end was trimmed by 4 bases and the J gene end by 2 bases; junction bases not matched to a gene: 14. CDR3 protein: CASSRSATGTATGNTIYF. CDR3 DNA sequence: TGTGCCAGCAGCCGAAGTGCCACCGGGACAGCGACTGGAAACACCATATATTTT.

This clonotype was seen at least ten times. The chain has TRBV7-2 and TRBJ2-1; the D is unclear. The V end lost 4 bases, the J end lost 3 bases, and 7 bases lay between the germline ends. This CDR3 spans 13 amino acids. CDR1 and CDR2 (germline): SGHTA, FQGNSA. The CDR3 nucleotides are TGTGCCAGCAGCTCAGAGCTCTACAATGAGCAGTTCTTC. Translating it yields CASSSELYNEQFF.

This clonotype appeared a few times. The V gene is TRBV2, the J gene TRBJ2-1; TRBD2 matches 12 bases. Trimming at V came to 7 bases and at J to 9 bases, leaving 7 bases not matched to a gene. The CDR3 spans 14 residues. Per the germline V gene, CDR1 is SNHLY and CDR2 is FYNNEI. The CDR3 reads CASTRTSGKSEQFF. Here the CDR3 DNA reads TGTGCCAGCACTAGGACTAGCGGGAAAAGTGAGCAGTTCTTC.

This chain joins TRBV29-1 and TRBJ1-1, with 10 positions matching TRBD1. The V gene end was trimmed by 6 bases and the J gene end by 1 base; junction bases not matched to a gene: 2. CDR1 and CDR2 from the germline V gene are SQVTM and ANQGSEA. CDR3 length: 13 residues. The CDR3 nucleotides read TGCAGCGTCCGGACAGGGGGGAACACTGAAGCTTTCTTT. It is translated as CSVRTGGNTEAFF.

This clonotype was observed a few times. The rearrangement uses TRBV6-6 and TRBJ2-2; 8 nucleotides agree with TRBD2. CDR1 is MNHNY, CDR2 SVGAGI, per germline (reference sequence). CDR3 size: 13 residues. J was trimmed by 5 bases and V by 6 bases; bases with no gene match: 2. CDR3 region: CASSQRETGELFF. CDR3 nucleotides: TGTGCCAGCAGCCAGCGGGAGACCGGGGAGCTGTTTTTT.

This clonotype was seen ten or more times. V gene TRBV30 combines with J gene TRBJ1-2; TRBD1 matches 7 bases. CDR3 length: 13 amino acids. Unmatched junction bases numbered 3, after V lost 2 bases and J lost 3 bases. CDR1 and CDR2 from the germline V gene are GTSNPN and SVGIG (reference sequence). The CDR3 protein is CAWSRDSDYGYTF. For the CDR3, the DNA is TGTGCCTGGAGTAGGGACAGCGACTATGGCTACACCTTC.

This clonotype was counted many times. This chain links TRBV5-1 with TRBJ1-4; D unresolved. The germline V gene encodes CDR1 SGHRS and CDR2 YFSETQ. Trimming shortened V by 1 base and J by 0 bases, and 10 bases separated the two germline ends. The CDR3 runs to 16 residues. CDR3 DNA sequence: TGCGCCAGCAGCTTGAGTGCTTGGGCAACTAATGAAAAACTGTTTTTT. As protein: CASSLSAWATNEKLFF.